This record covers a single T cell receptor beta chain. TCRdb's copy holds only in-frame clones and misses some; the assay was immunoSEQ multiplex PCR. The sample carries almost 400,000 clones, approximately 90% recorded once. Treatment described: roughly 20 received Ad26.COV2.S at low or high dose, single or two shots; about 5 received placebo; per-sample allocation not given. It was on day 63 after the first vaccine or placebo injection that samples were taken. V lost 4 bases, J lost 8 bases, and 7 bases stayed unmatched. Germline CDR1 and CDR2: SGHNT and YYREEE (reference sequence). The CDR3 sequence is 14 residues long. This entry is derived from a study of Ad26.COV2.S vaccination and SARS-CoV-2 variants.

Specimen: peripheral blood, collected in a trial of Ad26.COV2.S vaccine versus placebo. The J gene is TRBJ2-1, the V gene TRBV5-4; 9 nucleotides line up with TRBD1. The sequence was obtained from a person between 18 and 65 years old who received the Ad26.COV2.S COVID-19 vaccine or a placebo. Here the CDR3 reads CASSPYRGLDEQFF. CDR3 bases: TGTGCCAGCAGCCCGTACAGGGGGCTAGATGAGCAGTTCTTC.